Many counts were recorded for the clone carrying this T cell receptor beta chain. Antigen specificity is unknown. Flow cytometry had shown expanded CD8+CD57+ cells in the patients chosen for sequencing. Severe acquired aplastic anemia was present in all patients. Genomic DNA served as template for TCR beta VDJ and CDR3 profiling. TCRdb re-called the reads with MiXCR, one entry per CDR3 protein. The sample lists under 350,000 distinct CDR3 sequences; 50% to 65% were seen once. The data were obtained in a study of CD8+CD57+ T cells in acquired aplastic anemia. Study as a whole: Roughly 3.1 ug was the average amount of DNA from sorted CD4+ and CD8+ cells. Study results and caveats: CD8+ Simpson's diversity showed no significant patient-control difference. Roughly 30 CD8+ CDR3 sequences occurred in both the patients and the controls.

The germline CDR1 and CDR2 sequences are SNHLY and FYNNEI. This CDR3 is built from 13 residues. V was pared by 8 bases and J by 11 bases, with 11 bases of the junction left unmatched. The chain links TRBV2 to TRBJ2-5; 10 nucleotides match TRBD1. Input material: sorted CD4+, CD8+, or CD8+CD57+ T cells (not recorded which) from PBMCs. This clonotype originated in a human donor with aplastic anemia. The CDR3 sequence is CASEDRGYPFQYF. The CDR3 bases are TGTGCCAGCGAGGACAGGGGGTACCCCTTTCAGTACTTC.